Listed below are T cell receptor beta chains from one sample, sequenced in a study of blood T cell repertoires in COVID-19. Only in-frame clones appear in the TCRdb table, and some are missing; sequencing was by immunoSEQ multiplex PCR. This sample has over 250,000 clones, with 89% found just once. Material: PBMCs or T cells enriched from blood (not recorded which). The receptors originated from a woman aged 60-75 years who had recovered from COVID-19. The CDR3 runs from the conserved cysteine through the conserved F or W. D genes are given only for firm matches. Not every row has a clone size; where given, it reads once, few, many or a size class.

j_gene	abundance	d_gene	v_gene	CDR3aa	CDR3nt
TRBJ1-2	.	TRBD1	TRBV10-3	CAASTGEGYGYTF	TGTGCCGCTTCGACAGGGGAAGGTTATGGCTACACCTTC
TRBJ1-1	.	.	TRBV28	CASSSGEGVTEAFF	TGTGCCAGCAGTTCAGGGGAGGGGGTCACTGAAGCTTTCTTT
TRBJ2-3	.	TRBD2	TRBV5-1	CASSLLAGLSTDTQYF	TGCGCCAGCAGCCTACTAGCGGGACTTAGCACAGATACGCAGTATTTT
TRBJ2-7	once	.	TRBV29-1	CSAKKGGEAEIGEQYF	TGCAGCGCCAAAAAGGGGGGGGAAGCGGAAATTGGCGAGCAGTACTTC
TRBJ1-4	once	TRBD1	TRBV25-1	CASSPLGRGSEKLFF	TGTGCCAGCAGTCCCCTGGGCAGGGGGAGTGAAAAACTGTTTTTT
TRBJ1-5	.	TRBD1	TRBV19	CASGRQGAHSNQPQHF	TGTGCCAGTGGACGACAGGGGGCGCATAGCAATCAGCCCCAGCATTTT
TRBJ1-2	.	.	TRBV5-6	CASSPGGRGGYTF	TGTGCCAGCAGCCCGGGGGGCCGAGGTGGCTACACCTTC
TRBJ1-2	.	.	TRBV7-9	CASKRGGYGYTF	TGTGCCAGCAAGCGGGGAGGCTATGGCTACACCTTC
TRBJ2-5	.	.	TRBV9	CASSSKQETQYF	TGTGCCAGCAGCTCAAAACAGGAGACCCAGTACTTC
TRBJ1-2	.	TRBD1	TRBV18	CAGQGVLDYGYTF	TGTGCGGGACAGGGTGTTTTGGACTATGGCTACACCTTC
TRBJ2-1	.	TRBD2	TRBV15	CATSGYSGSLNEQFF	TGTGCCACCAGCGGGTATAGCGGGAGTTTGAATGAGCAGTTCTTC
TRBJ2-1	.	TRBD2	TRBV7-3	CASSPRTSGYNEQFF	TGTGCCAGCAGCCCCCGGACTAGCGGATACAATGAGCAGTTCTTC
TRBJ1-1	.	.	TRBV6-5	CATGSTPWVREAFF	TGTGCCACCGGGAGTACGCCGTGGGTTAGAGAAGCTTTCTTT
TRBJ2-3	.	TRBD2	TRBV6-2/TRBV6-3	CASSYGRGASTDTQYF	TGTGCCAGCAGTTATGGGCGGGGGGCTAGCACAGATACGCAGTATTTT
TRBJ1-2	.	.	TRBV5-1	CASSLERGHYGYTF	TGCGCCAGCAGCTTGGAGCGGGGGCACTATGGCTACACCTTC
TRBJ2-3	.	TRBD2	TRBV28	CASSLASGITDTQYF	TGTGCCAGCAGTTTGGCTAGCGGGATCACAGATACGCAGTATTTT
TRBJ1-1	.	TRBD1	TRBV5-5	CASSLNPTGATEAFF	TGTGCCAGCAGCTTGAATCCGACAGGGGCCACTGAAGCTTTCTTT
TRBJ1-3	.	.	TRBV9	CASSVGVSSGNTIYF	TGTGCCAGCAGCGTAGGAGTAAGCTCTGGAAACACCATATATTTT
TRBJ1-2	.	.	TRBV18	CASSPPQGTTNYGYTF	TGTGCCAGCTCACCACCGCAGGGAACAACTAACTATGGCTACACCTTC
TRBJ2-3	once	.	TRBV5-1	CASSLIVPPSTDTQYF	TGCGCCAGCAGCTTGATTGTTCCCCCTAGCACAGATACGCAGTATTTT
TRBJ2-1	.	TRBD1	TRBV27	CASSPEQGALYNEQFF	TGTGCCAGCAGCCCGGAACAGGGGGCTTTGTACAATGAGCAGTTCTTC
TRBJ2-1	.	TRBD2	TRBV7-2	CASSPGLAGGNEQFF	TGTGCCAGCAGCCCAGGACTAGCGGGAGGCAATGAGCAGTTCTTC
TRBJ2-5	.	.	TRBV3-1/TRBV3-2	CASSQIEETQYF	TGTGCCAGCAGCCAGATAGAAGAGACCCAGTACTTC
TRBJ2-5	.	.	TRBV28	CATASKETQYF	TGTGCCACCGCTAGCAAAGAGACCCAGTACTTC
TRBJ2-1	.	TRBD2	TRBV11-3	CASSLAGGSYNEQFF	TGTGCCAGCAGCTTAGCGGGGGGTTCCTACAATGAGCAGTTCTTC
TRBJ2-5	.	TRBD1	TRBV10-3	CAIRDRDEETQYF	TGTGCCATCAGGGACAGGGACGAGGAGACCCAGTACTTC
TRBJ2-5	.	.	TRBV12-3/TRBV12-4	CASSSGLKETQYF	TGTGCCAGCAGTTCGGGACTGAAAGAGACCCAGTACTTC
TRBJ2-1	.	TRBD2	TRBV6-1	CASSEALGLAGAYRGYEQFF	TGTGCCAGCAGTGAAGCATTGGGACTAGCGGGAGCCTATCGGGGATATGAGCAGTTCTTC
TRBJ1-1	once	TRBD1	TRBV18	CASSPSGGSGAFF	TGTGCCAGCTCACCATCAGGGGGAAGCGGAGCTTTCTTT
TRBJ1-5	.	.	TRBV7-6	CASSPSGAEGQPQHF	TGTGCCAGCAGCCCATCGGGCGCCGAGGGTCAGCCCCAGCATTTT
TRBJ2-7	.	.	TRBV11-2	CASSLSPGREQYF	TGTGCCAGCAGCTTAAGCCCTGGGCGCGAGCAGTACTTC
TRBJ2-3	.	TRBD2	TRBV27	CASNQRGVPDTQYF	TGTGCCAGCAACCAGCGGGGGGTACCCGATACGCAGTATTTT
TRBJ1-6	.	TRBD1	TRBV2	CAGDRGNSPLHF	TGTGCCGGGGACAGGGGGAATTCACCCCTCCACTTT
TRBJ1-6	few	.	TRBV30	CAWSVGHLFDSPLHF	TGTGCCTGGAGTGTGGGACACCTATTCGATTCACCCCTCCACTTT
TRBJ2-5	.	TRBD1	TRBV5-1	CASSTGTGKETQYF	TGCGCCAGCAGCACCGGGACAGGGAAAGAGACCCAGTACTTC
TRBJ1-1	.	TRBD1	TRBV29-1	CSADRQGMEAFF	TGCAGCGCCGACAGACAGGGTATGGAGGCTTTCTTT
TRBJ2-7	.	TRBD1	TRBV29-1	CSSRMGRGKYF	TGCAGCTCCCGAATGGGCAGGGGGAAGTACTTC
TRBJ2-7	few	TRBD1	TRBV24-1	CATSGGGQGAYEQYF	TGTGCCACCAGTGGAGGGGGACAGGGTGCCTACGAGCAGTACTTC
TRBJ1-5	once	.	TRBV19	CASTIGNQPQHF	TGTGCCAGTACTATCGGCAATCAGCCCCAGCATTTT
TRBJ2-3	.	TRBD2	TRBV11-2	CASSLSAGGGTDTQYF	TGTGCCAGCAGCTTATCGGCGGGAGGAGGGACAGATACGCAGTATTTT